Sequencing of this T cell receptor beta chain was carried out in a study of vaccination and CD4 T cells after COVID-19. V lost 0 bases to trimming and J lost 8 bases, with 9 bases between them. Germline loops: CDR1 SGHNT, CDR2 YYREEE (reference sequence). CDR3 length: 14 amino acids. A word on this clonotype: What it binds is unknown.

Treatment: approximately nine-day PBMC culture with coronavirus spike peptide pools or control peptides (ViraFEST assay). Sequencing of the DNA from cultured CD4+ T cells was carried out with the Oncomine TCR Beta short-read assay. The authors extracted genomic DNA from cultured CD4+ T cells. TCRdb re-analysed the PCR reads in MiXCR, keeping a single row per CDR3 protein. The sample has about 12,000 distinct CDR3 sequences, more than 45% seen once. The clonotype comes from a human donor who had recovered from COVID-19. Specimen: CD4+ T cells from blood, cultured in vitro. This chain links TRBV5-4 with TRBJ1-6; perhaps TRBD1 as D (5 bases). The chain's CDR3 is CASSLGGVDSPLHF. The CDR3 nucleotides read TGTGCCAGCAGCTTGGGGGGCGTCGATTCACCCCTCCACTTT.